This T cell receptor (beta chain) is from a study of shared clonotypes between healthy human individuals. General study results and limits: Generation probability values for non-shared clonotypes were lower than those for clonotypes shared by all four donors.

In the case of this clone: What it binds is unknown.

The CDR3 contains 12 residues. Germline CDR1 reads SGHAT; CDR2 reads FQNNGV. Trimming cost V 4 bases and J 6 bases, with 6 bases left between them. Assay: immunoSEQ multiplex PCR; the TCRdb copy retains only in-frame clones and omits some. Among 2.5 million or so clones listed, approximately 92% were seen once. The origin of this receptor is a man between 18 and 35 years old in good health. The chain is built from TRBV11-2 and TRBJ1-4; no clear D. Material: naive CD4+ T cells sorted from blood. Subset defined: CD45RA+ positively selected. Here the CDR3 DNA reads TGTGCCAGCAGCTCCGGGGATGAAAAACTGTTTTTT. This codes for CASSSGDEKLFF.